Given below is one T cell receptor (beta chain) in context. These data originate in a study of cytotoxic CD8 clonotypes in ibrutinib-treated CLL. Repertoires were generated with immunoSEQ multiplex PCR, while TCRdb's copy carries only in-frame clones and drops some. This repertoire shows some 98,000 clones, roughly 80% found once; its top ten account for 32%. The ends were cut back, 5 bases at V and 7 bases at J, with 11 bases in the middle. The CDR3 contains 13 residues. Germline V CDR1 and CDR2: SGHVS, FQNEAQ. The J gene is TRBJ1-4, the V gene TRBV7-8; a weak D match, TRBD1 (5 bases). The sample here was PBMCs, taken after 12 months of ibrutinib treatment. The receptor was isolated from a human donor with chronic lymphocytic leukemia. This CDR3 is CASSHRGIEKLFF. DNA of the CDR3: TGTGCCAGCAGCCACCGGGGGATTGAAAAACTGTTTTTT.